This entry describes one T cell receptor (beta chain). The sample is drawn from a study of cytomegalovirus exposure and HLA in healthy donors. Primers for the PCR totalled 60 Vbeta and 13 Jbeta. Profiling relied on immunoSEQ multiplex PCR, and the TCRdb table lists in-frame clones only, not all of them. The sample includes about 190,000 clones, 84% of them seen just once. The CDR3 runs to 12 residues. Trimming left V 6 bases short and J 7 bases short, with 13 bases between. Germline loops: CDR1 SNHLY, CDR2 FYNNEI. The gene calls are TRBV2 and TRBJ2-7; D may be TRBD2 (5 bases). This TCR was recovered from a woman aged 45-59 years in good health and CMV-seropositive. Specimen: PBMCs. The CDR3 DNA is TGTGCCAGCAGCGGGGATTTTAGGGAGCAGTACTTC. Protein product: CASSGDFREQYF.